The next 6 T cell receptor beta chains were all read from a single sample in a study of shared clonotypes between healthy human individuals. The assay was immunoSEQ multiplex PCR, and TCRdb's table has in-frame clones only and misses some. The sample includes fewer than 3 million clones, 85% to 95% seen only once; the top ten take approximately 0.39%. Sequenced material: naive CD4+ T cells from PBMCs. Subset defined: CD45RA+ positively selected. These receptor sequences come from a man younger than 30 in good health. Some clones in this sample may be carry-over from other donors' samples.

The chain joins TRBV2 to TRBJ1-5; tentatively, D is TRBD1 (5 bases). Trimming cost V 6 bases and J 1 base, with 13 bases left between them. This CDR3 region has 15 residues. Germline loops: CDR1 SNHLY, CDR2 FYNNEI. CDR3 region: CASRSPGGSNQPQHF. In DNA form, the CDR3 reads TGTGCCAGCAGATCCCCGGGGGGGAGCAATCAGCCCCAGCATTTT.

This chain connects TRBV29-1 to TRBJ2-2; 9 bases line up with TRBD1. CDR1 is SQVTM and CDR2 is ANQGSEA in the germline V gene. The junction had 8 bases not matched to a gene; V was cut back by 3 bases and J by 3 bases. CDR3 length equals 16 residues. CDR3 coding DNA: TGCAGCGTTGATTCAAGGACAGGGGCTTACACCGGGGAGCTGTTTTTT. Translation: CSVDSRTGAYTGELFF.

The J gene is TRBJ2-1, the V gene TRBV28; TRBD2 matches at 13 bases. J gave up 4 bases and V 10 bases, and 7 bases lay outside the gene matches. Germline V lookup: CDR1 MDHEN, CDR2 SYDVKM. The CDR3 has 15 residues. CDR3: CATPTSGRSYNEQFF. The CDR3 nucleotides are TGTGCCACACCGACTAGCGGGAGGTCGTACAATGAGCAGTTCTTC.

V gene TRBV7-2 combines with J gene TRBJ2-7, with D perhaps TRBD1 (7 bases). This CDR3 has 17 residues. With 3 bases removed from V and 5 bases from J, the gap between germline ends came to 23 bases. Looked up from germline, CDR1 is SGHTA and CDR2 is FQGNSA. This CDR3 reads CASSFDRAGTASDEQYF. CDR3 nucleotides: TGTGCCAGCAGCTTTGACAGGGCCGGGACTGCTTCCGACGAGCAGTACTTC.

This chain joins TRBV7-3 and TRBJ2-1; D perhaps matches TRBD2 (5 bases). CDR1 SGHTA and CDR2 FQGTGA come from the germline V gene. The CDR3 is 15 residues long. V lost 5 bases to trimming and J lost 4 bases, with 15 bases between them. The DNA of the CDR3 is TGTGCCAGCAGCCACGACTACGGGTCTTACAATGAGCAGTTCTTC. Translation gives CASSHDYGSYNEQFF. The complete variable domain, with remaining parts taken from reference TRBV7-3 and TRBJ2-1, reads GAGVSQTPSNKVTEKGKYVELRCDPISGHTALYWYRQSLGQGPEFLIYFQGTGAADDSGLPNDRFFAVRPEGSVSTLKIQRTERGDSAVYLCASSHDYGSYNEQFFGPGTRLTVL.

Comments on this clone: The sample contains more than one DNA sequence encoding this CDR3. The chain couples TRBV7-2 to TRBJ1-1; no clear D gene. CDR3 length: 11 residues. Trimming cost V 5 bases and J 3 bases, with 4 bases left between them. Germline V gene lookup returns CDR1 SGHTA and CDR2 FQGNSA. The CDR3 loop reads CASSPYTEAFF. For the CDR3, the DNA is TGTGCCAGCAGCCCCTACACTGAAGCTTTCTTT.